The present T cell receptor beta chain was sequenced within a study of cytomegalovirus exposure and HLA in healthy donors. Background on the study: Across 350 to 500 genotyped donors, just over 80% landed in the Caucasian-associated ancestry cluster. Broader study findings: The later analysis indicated that the majority of CMV-associated TCR beta chains appeared HLA-restricted. The Asian-associated ancestry cluster reportedly had fewer N-insertions than the 666-donor mean in a later analysis.

With respect to this clone: Its antigen is unknown.

The CDR3 covers 15 residues. Germline assignment: CDR1 LNHDA and CDR2 SQIVND (reference sequence). Between the trimmed V and J ends, which lost 10 bases and 3 bases, there was a span of 21 bases. The PCR ran on 60 Vbeta and 13 Jbeta primers. The table came from immunoSEQ multiplex PCR; TCRdb's copy has only in-frame clones and leaves some out. The sample totals about 33,000 clones. Sequences were obtained from PBMCs. The V gene is TRBV19, the J gene TRBJ1-2, with D tentatively TRBD1 (5 bases). The clonotype was recovered from a woman aged 40 to 50 in good health and CMV-seropositive. The CDR3 DNA follows: TGTGCCACTATCCCAACTTCGGGGGGGGACTATGGCTACACCTTC. Amino acids: CATIPTSGGDYGYTF.